This is a list of T cell receptor beta chains from one sample in a study of T cells in Graves' hyperthyroidism and ophthalmopathy. Each CDR3 protein is one row after TCRdb ran MiXCR on the multiplex PCR reads. Of hundreds of thousands of distinct CDR3 sequences detected, roughly 14% appear once; the ten largest clones hold under 15%. Sequencing was performed on blood. The receptors were sampled from a man younger than 35 with Graves' ophthalmopathy. Each CDR3 is given with its conserved first and last residue. D genes are given only for firm matches. Not all rows give a size; the values are once, few, many and, for expanded clones, a class.

J gene | D gene | clone size | V gene | CDR3 protein | CDR3 DNA
TRBJ2-7 | TRBD2 | NA | TRBV6-9 | CASSYASGSYEQYF | TGTGCCAGCAGTTATGCTAGCGGCTCCTACGAGCAGTACTTC
TRBJ1-1 | NA | many | TRBV5-1 | CASSLTDEAFF | TGCGCCAGCAGCCTGACAGATGAAGCTTTCTTT
TRBJ2-1 | NA | many | TRBV2 | CASSRLASPYNEQFF | TGTGCCAGCAGCCGATTGGCTTCTCCCTACAATGAGCAGTTCTTC
TRBJ1-1 | NA | NA | TRBV13 | CASSPREDITEAFF | TGTGCCAGCAGTCCCAGGGAAGACATCACTGAAGCTTTCTTT
TRBJ2-1 | NA | many | TRBV20-1 | CSARDGGGYNEQFF | TGCAGTGCTAGAGATGGGGGCGGATACAATGAGCAGTTCTTC
TRBJ2-3 | NA | NA | TRBV9 | CASSVEDSRQYF | TGTGCCAGCAGCGTAGAGGACAGCAGGCAGTATTTT
TRBJ2-3 | NA | NA | TRBV19 | CASSAGTAQRYTDTQYF | TGTGCCAGTAGTGCAGGGACGGCGCAGCGTTACACAGATACGCAGTATTTT
TRBJ2-3 | TRBD2 | NA | TRBV6-2/TRBV6-3 | CASSYQTSGTDTQYF | TGTGCCAGCAGTTACCAGACTAGCGGCACAGATACGCAGTATTTT
TRBJ2-6 | NA | many | TRBV5-1 | CASSSQGGPGANVLTF | TGCGCCAGCAGCTCCCAGGGTGGGCCTGGGGCCAACGTCCTGACTTTC
TRBJ2-7 | TRBD2 | NA | TRBV7-2 | CASSLKGTSGSFGVEQYF | TGTGCCAGCAGCCTAAAAGGGACTAGCGGGAGTTTCGGTGTCGAGCAGTACTTC
TRBJ2-1 | NA | NA | TRBV19 | CASSIRAAEQFF | TGTGCCAGTAGTATCCGAGCCGCCGAGCAGTTCTTC
TRBJ1-4 | NA | many | TRBV2 | CASSQRRATNEKLFF | TGTGCCAGCAGCCAAAGGAGAGCAACTAATGAAAAACTGTTTTTT
TRBJ2-3 | TRBD2 | NA | TRBV4-1 | CASSVAGGPGDTQYF | TGCGCCAGCAGCGTAGCGGGGGGGCCTGGAGATACGCAGTATTTT
TRBJ2-7 | TRBD2 | NA | TRBV12-3/TRBV12-4 | CASSPGPGLAVEQYF | TGTGCCAGCAGTCCGGGTCCGGGACTAGCAGTCGAGCAGTACTTC
TRBJ1-2 | NA | many | TRBV20-1 | CSARVLGTYGYTF | TGCAGTGCCCGCGTGTTGGGGACTTATGGCTACACCTTC
TRBJ2-7 | TRBD2 | many | TRBV11-3 | CASSPGGGPEQYF | TGTGCCAGCAGCCCCGGGGGGGGGCCTGAGCAGTACTTC
TRBJ2-1 | NA | many | TRBV6-1 | CASRDGINNEQFF | TGTGCCAGCAGGGACGGCATCAACAATGAGCAGTTCTTC
TRBJ1-5 | TRBD1 | many | TRBV5-1 | CASSPQGQGAGQPQHF | TGCGCCAGCAGCCCGCAGGGACAGGGGGCCGGACAGCCCCAGCATTTT
TRBJ2-5 | NA | many | TRBV11-2 | CASSRTISGQETQYF | TGTGCCAGCAGCCGGACGATTAGCGGCCAAGAGACCCAGTACTTC